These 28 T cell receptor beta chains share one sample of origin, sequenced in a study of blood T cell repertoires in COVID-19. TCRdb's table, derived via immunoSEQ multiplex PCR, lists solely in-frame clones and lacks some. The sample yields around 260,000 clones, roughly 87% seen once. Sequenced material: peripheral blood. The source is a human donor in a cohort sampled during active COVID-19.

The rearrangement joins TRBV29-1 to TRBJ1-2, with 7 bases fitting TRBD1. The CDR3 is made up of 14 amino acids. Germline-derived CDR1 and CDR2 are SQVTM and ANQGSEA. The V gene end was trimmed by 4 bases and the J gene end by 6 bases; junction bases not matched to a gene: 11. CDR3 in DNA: TGCAGCGTTGCTCGTACAGGGGTCGGTGATGGCTACACCTTC. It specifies CSVARTGVGDGYTF.

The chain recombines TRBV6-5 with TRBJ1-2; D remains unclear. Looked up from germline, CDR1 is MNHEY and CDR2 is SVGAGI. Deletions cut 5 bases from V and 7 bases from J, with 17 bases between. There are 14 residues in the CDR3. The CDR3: CASSPSAGVSGYTF. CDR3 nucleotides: TGTGCCAGCAGTCCATCAGCCGGGGTTAGTGGCTACACCTTC.

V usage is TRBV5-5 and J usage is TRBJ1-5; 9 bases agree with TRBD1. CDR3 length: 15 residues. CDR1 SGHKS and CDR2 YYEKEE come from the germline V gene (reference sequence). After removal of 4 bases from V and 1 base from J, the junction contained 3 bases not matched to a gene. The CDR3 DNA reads TGTGCCAGCAGCACAGGGGGCGCGAGCAATCAGCCCCAGCATTTT. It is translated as CASSTGGASNQPQHF.

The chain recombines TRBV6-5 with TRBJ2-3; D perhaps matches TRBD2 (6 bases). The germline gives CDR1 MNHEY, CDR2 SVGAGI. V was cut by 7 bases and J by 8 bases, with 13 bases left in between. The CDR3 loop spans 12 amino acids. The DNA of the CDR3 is TGTGCCAGCATTGGAGGGTTAGGTACGCAGTATTTT. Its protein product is CASIGGLGTQYF.

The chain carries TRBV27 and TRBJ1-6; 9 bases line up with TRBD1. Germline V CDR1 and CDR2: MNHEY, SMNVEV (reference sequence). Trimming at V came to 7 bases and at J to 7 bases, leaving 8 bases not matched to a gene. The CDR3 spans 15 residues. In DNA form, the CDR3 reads TGTGCCAGCACTCTACAGGGGGCGTCCAATTCACCCCTCCACTTT. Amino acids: CASTLQGASNSPLHF.

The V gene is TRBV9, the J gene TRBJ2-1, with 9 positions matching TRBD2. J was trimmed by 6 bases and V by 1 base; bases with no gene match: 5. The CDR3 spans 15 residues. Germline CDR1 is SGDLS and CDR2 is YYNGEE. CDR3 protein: CASSVKREAPNEQFF. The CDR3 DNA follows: TGTGCCAGCAGCGTAAAGCGGGAGGCCCCCAATGAGCAGTTCTTC.

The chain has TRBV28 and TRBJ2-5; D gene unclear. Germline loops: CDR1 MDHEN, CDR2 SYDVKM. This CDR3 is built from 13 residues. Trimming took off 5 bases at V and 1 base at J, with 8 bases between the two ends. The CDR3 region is CASSRHPQETQYF. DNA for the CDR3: TGTGCCAGCAGTCGACACCCCCAAGAGACCCAGTACTTC.

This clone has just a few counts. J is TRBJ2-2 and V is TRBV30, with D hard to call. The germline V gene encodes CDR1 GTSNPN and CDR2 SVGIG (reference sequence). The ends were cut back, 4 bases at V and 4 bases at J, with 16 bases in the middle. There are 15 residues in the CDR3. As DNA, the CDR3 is TGTGCCTGGACCTGGCCGCGGCGAGCCACCGGGGAGCTGTTTTTT. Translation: CAWTWPRRATGELFF.

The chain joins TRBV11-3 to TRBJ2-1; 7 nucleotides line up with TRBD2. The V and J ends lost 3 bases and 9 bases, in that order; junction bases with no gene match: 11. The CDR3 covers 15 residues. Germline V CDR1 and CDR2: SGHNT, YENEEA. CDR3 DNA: TGTGCCAGCAGCTTTTCCGGGGAGGGCCAGGGTGAGCAGTTCTTC. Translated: CASSFSGEGQGEQFF. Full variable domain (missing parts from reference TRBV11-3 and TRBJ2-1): EAGVVQSPRYKIIEKKQPVAFWCNPISGHNTLYWYLQNLGQGPELLIRYENEEAVDDSQLPKDRFSAERLKGVDSTLKIQPAELGDSAVYLCASSFSGEGQGEQFFGPGTRLTVL.

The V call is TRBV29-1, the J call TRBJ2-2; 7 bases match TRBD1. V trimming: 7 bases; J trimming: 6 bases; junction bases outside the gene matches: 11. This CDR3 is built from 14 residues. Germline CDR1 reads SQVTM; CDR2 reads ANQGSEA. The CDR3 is CSAKGAMGAGELFF. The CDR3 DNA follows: TGCAGCGCAAAGGGGGCGATGGGAGCCGGGGAGCTGTTTTTT.

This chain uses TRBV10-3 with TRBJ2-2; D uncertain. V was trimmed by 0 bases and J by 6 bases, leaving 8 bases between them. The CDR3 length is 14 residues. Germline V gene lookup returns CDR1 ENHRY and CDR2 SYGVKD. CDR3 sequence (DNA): TGTGCCATCAGTGAGTCGAAAGCCTCCGGGGAGCTGTTTTTT. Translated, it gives CAISESKASGELFF.

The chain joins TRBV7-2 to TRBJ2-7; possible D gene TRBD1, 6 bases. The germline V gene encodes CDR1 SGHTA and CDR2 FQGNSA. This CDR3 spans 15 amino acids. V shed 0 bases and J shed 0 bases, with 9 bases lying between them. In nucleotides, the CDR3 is TGTGCCAGCAGCTTAGCCCAAGGGGGCTCCTACGAGCAGTACTTC. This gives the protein CASSLAQGGSYEQYF.

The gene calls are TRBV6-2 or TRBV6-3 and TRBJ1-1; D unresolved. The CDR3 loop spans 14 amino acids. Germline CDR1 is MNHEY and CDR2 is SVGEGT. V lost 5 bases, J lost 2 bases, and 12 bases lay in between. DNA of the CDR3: TGTGCCAGCAGTATTGCCGAGCGAAACACTGAAGCTTTCTTT. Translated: CASSIAERNTEAFF.

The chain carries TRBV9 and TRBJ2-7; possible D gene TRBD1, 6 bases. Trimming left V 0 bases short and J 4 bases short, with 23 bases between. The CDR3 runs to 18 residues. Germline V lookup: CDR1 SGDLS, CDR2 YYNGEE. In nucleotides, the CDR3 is TGTGCCAGCAGCGTAGGAGTGGCGACAGGTTTTGGGGCATACGAGCAGTACTTC. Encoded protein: CASSVGVATGFGAYEQYF. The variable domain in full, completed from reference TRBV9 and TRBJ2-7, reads DSGVTQTPKHLITATGQRVTLRCSPRSGDLSVYWYQQSLDQGLQFLIQYYNGEERAKGNILERFSAQQFPDLHSELNLSSLELGDSALYFCASSVGVATGFGAYEQYFGPGTRLTVT.

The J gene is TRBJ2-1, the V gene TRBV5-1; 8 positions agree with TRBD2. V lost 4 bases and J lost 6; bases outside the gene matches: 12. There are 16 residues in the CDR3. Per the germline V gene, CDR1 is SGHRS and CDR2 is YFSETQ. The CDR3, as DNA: TGCGCCAGCAGCCCCTCCGGGACCCTAGCGGGCAATGAGCAGTTCTTC. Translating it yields CASSPSGTLAGNEQFF.

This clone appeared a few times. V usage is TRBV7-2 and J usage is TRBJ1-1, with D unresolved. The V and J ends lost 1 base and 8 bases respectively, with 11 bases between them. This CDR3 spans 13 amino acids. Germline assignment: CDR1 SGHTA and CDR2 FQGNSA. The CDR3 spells CASSLVWSTEAFF. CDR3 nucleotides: TGTGCCAGCAGCTTAGTCTGGAGTACGGAAGCTTTCTTT.

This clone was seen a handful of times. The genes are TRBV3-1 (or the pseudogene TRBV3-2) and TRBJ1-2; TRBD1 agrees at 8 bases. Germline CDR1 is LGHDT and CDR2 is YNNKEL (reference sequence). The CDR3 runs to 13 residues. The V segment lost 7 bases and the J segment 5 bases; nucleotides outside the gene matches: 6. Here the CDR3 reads CASTPTGGYGYTF. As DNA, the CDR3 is TGTGCCAGCACCCCAACAGGGGGGTATGGCTACACCTTC.

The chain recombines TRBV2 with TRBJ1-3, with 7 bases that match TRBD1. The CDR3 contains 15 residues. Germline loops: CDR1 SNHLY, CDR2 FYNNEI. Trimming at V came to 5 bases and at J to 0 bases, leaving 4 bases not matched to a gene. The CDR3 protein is CASSFDRASGNTIYF. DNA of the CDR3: TGTGCCAGCAGTTTTGACAGGGCCTCTGGAAACACCATATATTTT.

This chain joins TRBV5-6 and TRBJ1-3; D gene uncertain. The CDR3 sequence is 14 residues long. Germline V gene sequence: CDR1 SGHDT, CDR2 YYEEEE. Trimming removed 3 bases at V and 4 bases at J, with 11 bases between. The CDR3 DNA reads TGTGCCAGCAGCTACGGGGTGCCCGGAAACACCATATATTTT. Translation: CASSYGVPGNTIYF. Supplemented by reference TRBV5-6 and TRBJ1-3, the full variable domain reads DAGVTQSPTHLIKTRGQQVTLRCSPKSGHDTVSWYQQALGQGPQFIFQYYEEEERQRGNFPDRFSGHQFPNYSSELNVNALLLGDSALYLCASSYGVPGNTIYFGEGSWLTVV.

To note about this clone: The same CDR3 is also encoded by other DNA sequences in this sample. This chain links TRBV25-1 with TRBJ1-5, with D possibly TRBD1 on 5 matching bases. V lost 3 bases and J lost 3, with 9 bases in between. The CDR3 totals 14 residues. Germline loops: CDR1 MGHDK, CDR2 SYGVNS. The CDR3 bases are TGTGCCAGCAGTGAGAGACAGTCCAATCAGCCCCAGCATTTT. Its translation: CASSERQSNQPQHF.

CDR3 in DNA: TGTGCCAGCAGCCATTGGAATAGCGGGAGAGGGGCCCTCACAGATACGCAGTATTTT. This encodes CASSHWNSGRGALTDTQYF. The chain recombines TRBV7-2 with TRBJ2-3; 9 positions match TRBD2. The CDR3 length is 19 residues. CDR1 and CDR2 (germline): SGHTA, FQGNSA. V dropped 5 bases and J dropped 2; count of bases not matched to a gene: 17.

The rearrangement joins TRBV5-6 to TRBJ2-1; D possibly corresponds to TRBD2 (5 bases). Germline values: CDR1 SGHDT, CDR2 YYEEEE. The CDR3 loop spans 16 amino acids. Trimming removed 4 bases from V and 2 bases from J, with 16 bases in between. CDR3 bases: TGTGCCAGCAGCCCCTCGGGGAAAGGACCCTACAATGAGCAGTTCTTC. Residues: CASSPSGKGPYNEQFF.

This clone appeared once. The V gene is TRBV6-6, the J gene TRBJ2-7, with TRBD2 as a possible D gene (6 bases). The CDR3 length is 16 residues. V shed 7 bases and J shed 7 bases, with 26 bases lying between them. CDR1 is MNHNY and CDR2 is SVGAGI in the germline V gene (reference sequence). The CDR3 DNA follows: TGTGCCAGCACCCGAGCAGGGAGGTTAGGTTCTTTAGAGCAGTACTTC. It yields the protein CASTRAGRLGSLEQYF.

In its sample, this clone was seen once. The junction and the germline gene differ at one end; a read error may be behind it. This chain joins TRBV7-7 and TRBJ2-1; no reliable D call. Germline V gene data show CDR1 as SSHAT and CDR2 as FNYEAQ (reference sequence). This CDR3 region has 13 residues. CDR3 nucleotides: TGTGCTAGCAGCTCGACCTTCGGGAATGAGCAGTTCTTC. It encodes CASSSTFGNEQFF.

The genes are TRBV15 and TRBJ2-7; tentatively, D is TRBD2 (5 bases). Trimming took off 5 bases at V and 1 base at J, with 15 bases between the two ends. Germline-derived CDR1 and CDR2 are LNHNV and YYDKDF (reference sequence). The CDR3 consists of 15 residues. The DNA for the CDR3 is TGTGCCACCAGCTCTGTGGGAGTAGGATCCTACGAGCAGTACTTC. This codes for CATSSVGVGSYEQYF.

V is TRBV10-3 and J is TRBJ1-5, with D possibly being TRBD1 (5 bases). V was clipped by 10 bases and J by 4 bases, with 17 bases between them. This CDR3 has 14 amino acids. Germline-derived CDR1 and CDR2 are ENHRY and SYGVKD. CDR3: CATQVQGGNQPQHF. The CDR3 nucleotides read TGTGCCACTCAGGTCCAGGGTGGGAATCAGCCCCAGCATTTT.

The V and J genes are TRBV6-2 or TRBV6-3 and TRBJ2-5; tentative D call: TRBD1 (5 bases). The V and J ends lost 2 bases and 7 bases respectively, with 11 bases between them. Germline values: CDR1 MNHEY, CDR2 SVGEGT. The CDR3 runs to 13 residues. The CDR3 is CASSYDVQGTQYF. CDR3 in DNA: TGTGCCAGCAGTTACGATGTTCAGGGGACCCAGTACTTC.

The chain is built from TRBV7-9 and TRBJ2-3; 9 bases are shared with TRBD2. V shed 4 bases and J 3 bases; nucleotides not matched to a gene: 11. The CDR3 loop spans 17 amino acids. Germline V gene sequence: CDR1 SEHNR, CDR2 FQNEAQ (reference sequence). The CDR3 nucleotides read TGTGCCAGCAGCTGGCCCCCAGCGGGAGGTGGGACAGATACGCAGTATTTT. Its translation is CASSWPPAGGGTDTQYF.